The 20 T cell receptor beta chains presented below share a single source sample, sequenced in a study of blood T cell repertoires in COVID-19. Generated by immunoSEQ multiplex PCR, the TCRdb table keeps only in-frame clones and is missing some. The sample lists 200,000 to 250,000 clones, around 90% occurring once. Material: PBMCs or T cells enriched from blood (not recorded which). Source of these receptors: a woman in her fifties or sixties who had recovered from COVID-19.

The J gene is TRBJ2-6, the V gene TRBV7-2; D perhaps matches TRBD1 (5 bases). Deletions cut 1 base from V and 0 bases from J, with 13 bases between. CDR3 length equals 18 residues. The germline gives CDR1 SGHTA, CDR2 FQGNSA. The CDR3 loop is CASSLGIGQFSGANVLTF. CDR3 sequence (DNA): TGTGCCAGCAGCTTAGGGATCGGACAATTCTCTGGGGCCAACGTCCTGACTTTC.

The chain recombines TRBV19 with TRBJ1-2, with D unclear. Trimming pared 1 base from V and 7 bases from J, leaving 7 bases between. The germline V gene encodes CDR1 LNHDA and CDR2 SQIVND (reference sequence). This CDR3 is 12 amino acids long. This CDR3 is CASSIGPVGYTF. The CDR3 nucleotides are TGTGCCAGTAGTATAGGCCCGGTTGGCTACACCTTC.

This clone came up once. The chain links TRBV6-2 or TRBV6-3 to TRBJ2-5; D is undetermined. This CDR3 comprises 13 residues. With 5 bases removed from V and 0 bases from J, the gap between germline ends came to 7 bases. CDR1 MNHEY and CDR2 SVGEGT come from the germline V gene. As DNA, the CDR3 is TGTGCCAGCAGTCCCAGGTACCAAGAGACCCAGTACTTC. This translates into CASSPRYQETQYF.

The chain uses TRBV28 and TRBJ2-1; 10 positions agree with TRBD2. With 6 bases clipped from V and 2 bases from J, the junction kept 7 bases outside the gene matches. The CDR3 totals 16 residues. Germline lookup yields CDR1 MDHEN and CDR2 SYDVKM. This CDR3 is CASSQTSGTTYNEQFF. CDR3 nucleotide sequence: TGTGCCAGCAGCCAAACTAGCGGGACAACCTACAATGAGCAGTTCTTC.

The chain has TRBV20-1 and TRBJ2-5; 7 bases map to TRBD2. V lost 7 bases to trimming and J lost 10 bases; unmatched junction nucleotides: 9. In germline, CDR1 is DFQATT, CDR2 SNEGSKA (reference sequence). CDR3 size: 11 residues. CDR3 in DNA: TGCAGTGTTATCTCCCGGGGGGACCAGTACTTC. Its protein product is CSVISRGDQYF.

In DNA, the CDR3 is TGCGCCAGCAGTTCTATGAACACTGAAGCTTTCTTT. It specifies CASSSMNTEAFF. The V gene is TRBV23-1, the J gene TRBJ1-1; the D is unclear. TRBV23-1 is an ORF for which the function is uncertain. The CDR3 covers 12 residues. Trimming removed 5 bases from V and 0 bases from J, with 4 bases in between.

This sequence joins TRBV2 and TRBJ1-6; 8 bases agree with TRBD1. Per the germline V gene, CDR1 is SNHLY and CDR2 is FYNNEI. The junction had 9 bases not matched to a gene; V was cut back by 4 bases and J by 13 bases. The length of the CDR3 is 14 residues. CDR3 sequence: CASSVGQGALPLHF. The CDR3 region has the DNA TGTGCCAGCAGTGTCGGGCAGGGGGCTCTCCCCCTCCACTTT.

The CDR3 is CASSTGTGGGYGYTF. As DNA, the CDR3 is TGTGCCAGCAGCACGGGGACAGGGGGCGGCTATGGCTACACCTTC. This chain uses TRBV5-5 with TRBJ1-2; 12 bases are a match to TRBD1. CDR1 SGHKS and CDR2 YYEKEE come from the germline V gene (reference sequence). J gave up 4 bases and V 4 bases, and 5 bases lay outside the gene matches. The CDR3 runs 15 residues.

The chain employs TRBV5-4 and TRBJ2-3, with 9 bases matching TRBD2. This CDR3 has 16 amino acids. Germline CDR1 reads SGHNT; CDR2 reads YYREEE (reference sequence). The trim removed 4 bases at V and 1 base at J, leaving 7 bases unmatched. The CDR3: CASSNRAGGGTDTQYF. DNA of the CDR3: TGTGCCAGCAGCAACAGAGCGGGAGGTGGCACAGATACGCAGTATTTT. The entire variable domain, with the rest obtained from reference TRBV5-4 and TRBJ2-3, is as follows: ETGVTQSPTHLIKTRGQQVTLRCSSQSGHNTVSWYQQALGQGPQFIFQYYREEENGRGNFPPRFSGLQFPNYSSELNVNALELDDSALYLCASSNRAGGGTDTQYFGPGTRLTVL.

Written as DNA, the CDR3 is TGTGCCAGCAGCTTAGAACAGGATCAGCCCCAGCATTTT. It codes for CASSLEQDQPQHF. The chain employs TRBV7-2 and TRBJ1-5; D may be TRBD1 (5 bases). Looked up from germline, CDR1 is SGHTA and CDR2 is FQGNSA. The CDR3 sequence is 13 residues long. Trimming cost V 1 base and J 5 bases, with 6 bases left between them.

This clone was counted between two and nine times. The chain recombines TRBV30 with TRBJ2-1; 8 nucleotides line up with TRBD2. CDR1 is GTSNPN and CDR2 is SVGIG in the germline V gene (reference sequence). The CDR3 contains 14 residues. V was clipped by 4 bases and J by 6 bases; unmatched bases: 8. The CDR3 sequence is CAWTGGLAFNEQFF. As DNA, the CDR3 is TGTGCCTGGACAGGCGGACTAGCATTCAATGAGCAGTTCTTC.

Only one count was recorded for this clone. The CDR3 DNA reads as TGTGCCAGCTCACCTTATGAACCGGCGGGCACAGATACGCAGTATTTT. Protein product: CASSPYEPAGTDTQYF. V gene TRBV18 combines with J gene TRBJ2-3, with unresolved D. Germline-derived CDR1 and CDR2 are KGHSH and LQKENI. The CDR3 has 16 amino acids. V shed 3 bases and J shed 1 base, with 14 bases lying between them.

The chain uses TRBV27 and TRBJ1-6, with TRBD1 matching 7 bases. Looked up from germline, CDR1 is MNHEY and CDR2 is SMNVEV (reference sequence). The CDR3 length is 16 residues. J lost 4 bases, V lost 6 bases, and 9 bases had no gene match. The CDR3 region has the DNA TGTGCCAGCAGCCTACGGGACAGTCAATATAATTCACCCCTCCACTTT. Its translation is CASSLRDSQYNSPLHF.

CDR3 protein: CASSMRLRDLSYNEQFF. CDR3 nucleotides: TGTGCCAGTAGTATGAGGCTCCGGGACTTGTCCTACAATGAGCAGTTCTTC. The chain employs TRBV19 and TRBJ2-1; D might be TRBD2 (6 bases). Trimming took off 3 bases at V and 1 base at J, with 16 bases between the two ends. Germline lookup yields CDR1 LNHDA and CDR2 SQIVND (reference sequence). The CDR3 covers 17 residues.

V is TRBV30 and J is TRBJ1-2; 7 nucleotides line up with TRBD1. CDR3 length: 14 amino acids. Germline trimming cut 2 bases from V and 6 bases from J; bases unmatched to any gene: 9. Germline V gene sequence: CDR1 GTSNPN, CDR2 SVGIG (reference sequence). The CDR3 bases are TGTGCCTGGAGTATCGGGGACAGTACGAATGGCTACACCTTC. This sequence encodes CAWSIGDSTNGYTF. Full variable domain (remainder filled in from reference TRBV30 and TRBJ1-2): SQTIHQWPATLVQPVGSPLSLECTVEGTSNPNLYWYRQAAGRGLQLLFYSVGIGQISSEVPQNLSASRPQDRQFILSSKKLLLSDSGFYLCAWSIGDSTNGYTFGSGTRLTVV.

For the CDR3, the DNA is TGTGCCAGCTCACCGGCCCGGACAGGGAACACCTACGAGCAGTACTTC. It specifies CASSPARTGNTYEQYF. The chain couples TRBV18 to TRBJ2-7; 8 positions match TRBD1. The germline V gene encodes CDR1 KGHSH and CDR2 LQKENI. The J segment lost 2 bases and the V segment lost 3 bases, leaving 9 bases of the junction unmatched. This CDR3 is 16 amino acids long.

The chain recombines TRBV19 with TRBJ2-7; TRBD2 agrees at 7 bases. V dropped 6 bases and J dropped 0; count of bases not matched to a gene: 8. Germline CDR1 is LNHDA and CDR2 is SQIVND (reference sequence). The CDR3 is 15 amino acids. Here the CDR3 reads CASSTGGGGSYEQYF. In DNA form, the CDR3 reads TGTGCCAGTAGCACAGGCGGGGGTGGCTCCTACGAGCAGTACTTC.

This clone was observed once. This chain joins TRBV5-1 and TRBJ1-1; 7 nucleotides agree with TRBD1. The CDR3 runs to 14 residues. V lost 5 bases to trimming and J lost 6 bases; unmatched junction nucleotides: 10. Germline V CDR1 and CDR2: SGHRS, YFSETQ. Written as DNA, the CDR3 is TGCGCCAGCAGTGACAGGGAGTTCCCCCCTGAAGCTTTCTTT. Translation: CASSDREFPPEAFF.

The chain couples TRBV7-3 to TRBJ2-3; a weak D match, TRBD2 (6 bases). Looked up from germline, CDR1 is SGHTA and CDR2 is FQGTGA. Trimming removed 4 bases from V and 3 bases from J, with 20 bases in between. The CDR3 has 17 amino acids. CDR3 loop: CASSSKRLGQLTDTQYF. CDR3 nucleotide sequence: TGTGCCAGCAGCTCCAAGCGACTAGGCCAATTGACAGATACGCAGTATTTT.

The rearrangement joins TRBV2 to TRBJ1-2, with 7 bases identical to TRBD1. The J segment lost 5 bases and the V segment lost 6 bases, leaving 6 bases of the junction unmatched. The CDR3 is made up of 13 amino acids. Germline V CDR1 and CDR2: SNHLY, FYNNEI. The CDR3 is CASSPQGSYGYTF. CDR3 coding DNA: TGTGCCAGCAGCCCACAGGGGTCATATGGCTACACCTTC.